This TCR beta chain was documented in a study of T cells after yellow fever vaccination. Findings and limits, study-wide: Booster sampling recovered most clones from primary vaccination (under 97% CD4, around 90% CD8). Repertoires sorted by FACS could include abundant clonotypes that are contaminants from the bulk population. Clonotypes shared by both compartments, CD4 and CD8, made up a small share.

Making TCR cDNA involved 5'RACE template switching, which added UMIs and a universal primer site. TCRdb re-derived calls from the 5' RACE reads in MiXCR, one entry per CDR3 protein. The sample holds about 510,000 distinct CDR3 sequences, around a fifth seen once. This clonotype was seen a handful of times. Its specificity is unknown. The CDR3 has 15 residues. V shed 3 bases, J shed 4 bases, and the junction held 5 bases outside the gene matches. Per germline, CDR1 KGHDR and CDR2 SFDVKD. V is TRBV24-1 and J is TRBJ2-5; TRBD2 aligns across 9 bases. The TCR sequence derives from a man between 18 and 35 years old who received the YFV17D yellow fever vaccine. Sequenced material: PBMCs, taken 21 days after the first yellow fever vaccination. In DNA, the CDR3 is TGTGCCACCAGTGATCGAGCGGGGGGCGCAGAGACCCAGTACTTC. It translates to CATSDRAGGAETQYF.